Shown below are 27 T cell receptor beta chains from a single sample sequenced in a study of chemoradiotherapy in HPV16-positive cancers. The repertoire was sequenced with immunoSEQ multiplex PCR; TCRdb's copy has only in-frame clones and lacks some. Among around 6,000 clones listed, more than 80% were seen once. Sample: blood, taken from a patient who underwent chemoradiotherapy. The receptors were sampled from a human donor with HPV-associated anogenital cancer.

This clone was picked up one time. The chain uses TRBV9 and TRBJ1-4; possible D gene TRBD1, 5 bases. The CDR3 is 14 residues long. Germline assignment: CDR1 SGDLS and CDR2 YYNGEE. V lost 3 bases and J 10 bases, leaving 16 bases between the germline ends. The CDR3 region is CASSAPDGGRKLFF. CDR3 nucleotides: TGTGCCAGCAGCGCACCCGACGGGGGGAGAAAACTGTTTTTT.

The chain uses TRBV4-3 and TRBJ2-2; D not resolved. This CDR3 has 15 residues. CDR1 is LGHNA and CDR2 is YSLEER in the germline V gene. With 0 bases removed from V and 2 bases from J, the gap between germline ends came to 7 bases. CDR3 loop: CASSQEFGNTGELFF. The CDR3 nucleotides read TGCGCCAGCAGCCAAGAGTTCGGCAACACCGGGGAGCTGTTTTTT.

The chain couples TRBV6-5 to TRBJ2-3, with a tentative D call TRBD2 (6 bases). V lost 7 bases and J lost 6, with 17 bases in between. CDR3 length: 14 residues. Germline V CDR1 and CDR2: MNHEY, SVGAGI. The CDR3 here is CASIPRPGADTQYF. The CDR3, as DNA: TGTGCCAGCATTCCTAGGCCGGGAGCCGATACGCAGTATTTT.

V usage is TRBV10-3 and J usage is TRBJ1-5; perhaps TRBD1 as D (6 bases). Germline lookup yields CDR1 ENHRY and CDR2 SYGVKD. V shed 0 bases and J shed 4 bases, with 7 bases lying between them. This CDR3 region has 14 residues. The CDR3 region is CAISESQGNQPQHF. The CDR3 coding sequence is TGTGCCATCAGTGAGTCGCAGGGGAATCAGCCCCAGCATTTT.

The chain uses TRBV6-6 and TRBJ2-5; no clear D gene. V was clipped by 2 bases and J by 4 bases, with 11 bases between them. CDR3 length: 14 amino acids. CDR1 MNHNY and CDR2 SVGAGI come from the germline V gene (reference sequence). CDR3 nucleotide sequence: TGTGCCAGCAGTTACGAGCGAATGGTAGAGACCCAGTACTTC. As protein: CASSYERMVETQYF.

The V and J genes are TRBV2 and TRBJ2-2, with 10 bases matching TRBD2. The germline V gene has CDR1 SNHLY and CDR2 FYNNEI. The J segment lost 4 bases and the V segment lost 3 bases, leaving 2 bases of the junction unmatched. This CDR3 region has 15 residues. The CDR3 DNA reads as TGTGCCAGCAGTGAGTTAGCGGGGGGCACCGGGGAGCTGTTTTTT. As protein: CASSELAGGTGELFF.

This chain connects TRBV10-3 to TRBJ2-2, with 12 bases identical to TRBD2. The CDR3 contains 15 residues. The germline V gene has CDR1 ENHRY and CDR2 SYGVKD. V lost 4 bases to trimming and J lost 4 bases; unmatched junction nucleotides: 1. The CDR3 DNA reads as TGTGCCATCAGTGCGACTAGCGGGGGCACCGGGGAGCTGTTTTTT. It is translated as CAISATSGGTGELFF.

This sequence joins TRBV5-1 and TRBJ2-7; 7 bases are a match to TRBD1. Per the germline V gene, CDR1 is SGHRS and CDR2 is YFSETQ. V was pared by 1 base and J by 4 bases, with 5 bases of the junction left unmatched. The CDR3 sequence is 14 residues long. CDR3 sequence (DNA): TGCGCCAGCAGCTTGAGACAGGGTACGTACGAGCAGTACTTC. It is translated as CASSLRQGTYEQYF.

J is TRBJ2-5 and V is TRBV11-2; D is unresolved. The CDR3 length is 13 residues. Per the germline V gene, CDR1 is SGHAT and CDR2 is FQNNGV. Trimming removed 5 bases from V and 5 bases from J, with 12 bases in between. DNA for the CDR3: TGTGCCAGCAGCCCGTTCCGTGTTGAGACCCAGTACTTC. It specifies CASSPFRVETQYF.

V is TRBV7-2 and J is TRBJ2-1; 9 bases are a match to TRBD2. Germline CDR1 and CDR2: SGHTA and FQGNSA. With V trimmed by 0 bases and J by 2 bases, 5 bases remained unmatched. The CDR3 runs to 17 residues. The CDR3: CASSLALRLAAYNEQFF. DNA of the CDR3: TGTGCCAGCAGCTTAGCTTTAAGACTAGCGGCCTACAATGAGCAGTTCTTC.

This clone was observed once. The chain uses TRBV9 and TRBJ2-3, with 12 nucleotides matching TRBD1. The V and J ends lost 0 bases and 3 bases, in that order; junction bases with no gene match: 17. The CDR3 has 21 residues. The germline CDR1 and CDR2 sequences are SGDLS and YYNGEE. For the CDR3, the DNA is TGTGCCAGCAGCGTAGCGTATTCCCCGGGACAGGGGGCCCCAGGGACAGATACGCAGTATTTT. This codes for CASSVAYSPGQGAPGTDTQYF.

The chain carries TRBV19 and TRBJ2-1; possible D gene TRBD1, 5 bases. With 1 base removed from V and 3 bases from J, the gap between germline ends came to 7 bases. The germline CDR1 and CDR2 sequences are LNHDA and SQIVND (reference sequence). The CDR3 has 14 amino acids. Written as DNA, the CDR3 is TGTGCCAGTAGTATAGGACAGAACTACAATGAGCAGTTCTTC. Amino acids: CASSIGQNYNEQFF.

V is TRBV29-1 and J is TRBJ2-7; D remains ambiguous. Between the trimmed V and J ends, which lost 2 bases and 1 base, there was a span of 3 bases. Germline lookup yields CDR1 SQVTM and CDR2 ANQGSEA. The CDR3 is 11 amino acids. The CDR3 is CSVEKSYEQYF. Here the CDR3 DNA reads TGCAGCGTTGAAAAATCCTACGAGCAGTACTTC.

The genes are TRBV11-1 and TRBJ2-7; 8 bases line up with TRBD1. Germline V CDR1 and CDR2: SGHAT, FQDESV (reference sequence). There are 13 residues in the CDR3. Trimming took 5 bases from V and 6 from J; bases not matched to a gene: 6. CDR3 sequence: CASSPDRVGEQYF. DNA for the CDR3: TGTGCCAGCAGCCCGGACAGGGTCGGCGAGCAGTACTTC.

There are a few counts of this clone. The genes are TRBV9 and TRBJ1-1, with D hard to call. The germline V gene encodes CDR1 SGDLS and CDR2 YYNGEE. V was pared by 4 bases and J by 6 bases, with 13 bases between. The CDR3 spans 13 residues. The CDR3 loop is CASSSGRTSEAFF. The CDR3 DNA reads as TGTGCCAGCAGCTCCGGGAGAACTTCTGAAGCTTTCTTT. Variable domain in full (rest from reference TRBV9 and TRBJ1-1): DSGVTQTPKHLITATGQRVTLRCSPRSGDLSVYWYQQSLDQGLQFLIQYYNGEERAKGNILERFSAQQFPDLHSELNLSSLELGDSALYFCASSSGRTSEAFFGQGTRLTVV.

The gene calls are TRBV5-4 and TRBJ2-5; D tentatively fits TRBD1 or TRBD2 (5 bases each). Germline CDR1 is SGHNT and CDR2 is YYREEE (reference sequence). This CDR3 has 13 amino acids. With 6 bases removed from V and 7 bases from J, the gap between germline ends came to 16 bases. CDR3 coding DNA: TGTGCCAGCATGGGCCCTGCAGGGAGGACCCAGTACTTC. Encoded protein: CASMGPAGRTQYF.

J is TRBJ2-7 and V is TRBV5-5, with unresolved D. The V end was cut by 4 bases, the J end by 0 bases, with 14 bases between. Per germline, CDR1 SGHKS and CDR2 YYEKEE (reference sequence). The CDR3 covers 15 residues. The CDR3 coding sequence is TGTGCCAGCAGCCCCCACGCCAGTGGCTCCTACGAGCAGTACTTC. It codes for CASSPHASGSYEQYF.

The chain employs TRBV9 and TRBJ1-3; TRBD1 is a possible D gene (6 bases). This CDR3 is 17 amino acids long. The germline V and J ends were trimmed by 4 bases and 2 bases, with 19 bases remaining between them. Germline lookup yields CDR1 SGDLS and CDR2 YYNGEE. The DNA of the CDR3 is TGTGCCAGCAGCTTCCCGACAGGAGGGAGCCCTGGAAACACCATATATTTT. Translating it yields CASSFPTGGSPGNTIYF.

The chain has TRBV18 and TRBJ1-5; D is unresolved. Trimming cost V 4 bases and J 9 bases, with 16 bases left between them. This CDR3 region has 14 residues. Germline-derived CDR1 and CDR2 are KGHSH and LQKENI. The CDR3 nucleotides read TGTGCCAGCTCACGTCAAGGGTCATCAACGCCCCAGCATTTT. Amino acids: CASSRQGSSTPQHF.

The rearrangement links TRBV19 to TRBJ1-5; D is unresolved. This CDR3 has 14 residues. Trimming cost V 10 bases and J 0 bases, with 13 bases left between them. Per the germline V gene, CDR1 is LNHDA and CDR2 is SQIVND (reference sequence). CDR3 DNA: TGTGCCACCTCAGGAGCTTATAGCAATCAGCCCCAGCATTTT. Translation: CATSGAYSNQPQHF.

This clone was seen once. The chain uses TRBV10-1 and TRBJ1-2; 8 positions agree with TRBD1. Germline V gene data show CDR1 as WNHNN and CDR2 as SYGVQD (reference sequence). The CDR3 covers 13 residues. The junction had 0 bases not matched to a gene; V was cut back by 4 bases and J by 2 bases. The CDR3 region is CASSGTGNYGYTF. CDR3 nucleotides: TGCGCCAGCAGTGGGACAGGGAACTATGGCTACACCTTC.

V is TRBV27 and J is TRBJ2-6; D not resolved. There are 14 residues in the CDR3. Germline-derived CDR1 and CDR2 are MNHEY and SMNVEV (reference sequence). The V and J ends lost 0 bases and 4 bases respectively, with 4 bases between them. The CDR3 DNA reads as TGTGCCAGCAGTTTATCGGGAGGGGCCAACGTCCTGACTTTC. This codes for CASSLSGGANVLTF.

The genes are TRBV9 and TRBJ2-5, with no clear D. The J call is uncertain, as TRBJ2-7 better fits the DNA end. The germline CDR1 and CDR2 sequences are SGDLS and YYNGEE. The CDR3 extends over 12 amino acids. The CDR3 reads CASSVVDDEQYF. The CDR3 nucleotides read TGTGCCAGCAGCGTAGTCGATGACGAGCAGTACTTC.

The V gene is TRBV9, the J gene TRBJ2-3; either TRBD1 or TRBD2 may fit D (5 bases each). CDR3 length: 16 amino acids. Deletions cut 3 bases from V and 1 base from J, with 15 bases between. Germline V gives CDR1 SGDLS, CDR2 YYNGEE. CDR3 sequence: CASSADSGHRTDTQYF. The DNA for the CDR3 is TGTGCCAGCAGCGCAGATTCGGGGCACCGCACAGATACGCAGTATTTT.

The gene calls are TRBV5-1 and TRBJ2-1, with unresolved D. From germline, CDR1 is SGHRS and CDR2 YFSETQ. Trimming shortened V by 0 bases and J by 10 bases, and 8 bases separated the two germline ends. This CDR3 spans 12 amino acids. CDR3 sequence reads: CASSLAGGEQFF. CDR3 nucleotides: TGCGCCAGCAGCTTGGCGGGTGGCGAGCAGTTCTTC.

On this clone itself: The DNA is omitted, as the CDR3 cannot be located on it reliably, and the CDR3 follows TCRdb's listing. The chain carries TRBV14 and TRBJ2-2. CDR1 and CDR2 from the germline V gene are SGHDN and FVKESK. 17 amino acids form the CDR3, both terminal residues included. This CDR3 reads CASSQPFGAVLTGELFF.

The chain combines TRBV6-6 with TRBJ2-5; D not resolved. CDR1 and CDR2 from the germline V gene are MNHNY and SVGAGI (reference sequence). V lost 0 bases and J 5 bases, leaving 13 bases between the germline ends. This CDR3 is built from 15 residues. CDR3 amino acids: CASSYSTLLGETQYF. CDR3 nucleotides: TGTGCCAGCAGTTACTCGACCCTTCTTGGGGAGACCCAGTACTTC.